This TCR beta chain appears in the sequencing data of a study of a mutant IDH1 vaccine in newly diagnosed glioma. The CDR3 runs 17 residues. The germline V gene has CDR1 SGHRS and CDR2 YFSETQ. The junction had 10 bases not matched to a gene; V was cut back by 3 bases and J by 3 bases. Sequenced by immunoSEQ multiplex PCR; TCRdb stores in-frame clones only, minus some. The sample includes roughly 54,000 clones, 84% of them seen just once. This clone was observed a handful of times. Its antigen is not known. The time point here: week 35, safety follow-up. Vaccination comprised doses that each held 300 ug of mutant IDH1 20-mer peptide, plus topical imiquimod.

This specimen was PBMCs, taken from a glioma patient whose treatment included an IDH1 peptide vaccine. The rearrangement joins TRBV5-1 to TRBJ2-1; 9 nucleotides align to TRBD2. The sequence came from a woman in her late teens or twenties with glioma. As DNA, the CDR3 is TGCGCCAGCAGCTACGGACTGAGCGGGGGGTTCTACAATGAGCAGTTCTTC. As protein: CASSYGLSGGFYNEQFF. The variable domain in full, completed from reference TRBV5-1 and TRBJ2-1, reads KAGVTQTPRYLIKTRGQQVTLSCSPISGHRSVSWYQQTPGQGLQFLFEYFSETQRNKGNFPGRFSGRQFSNSRSEMNVSTLELGDSALYLCASSYGLSGGFYNEQFFGPGTRLTVL.